The 26 T cell receptor beta chains below come from one sample, sequenced in a study of blood T cell repertoires in COVID-19. Method: immunoSEQ multiplex PCR; TCRdb's copy keeps in-frame clones and lacks some. The table includes 40,000 to 55,000 clones, roughly nine tenths detected once. Sequencing input: peripheral blood. The source is a man between 45 and 60 years old with COVID-19, enrolled during active disease.

This sequence joins TRBV15 and TRBJ1-2; no firm D call. CDR3 size: 14 residues. The germline V gene encodes CDR1 LNHNV and CDR2 YYDKDF (reference sequence). Trimming took 4 bases from V and 4 from J, leaving 13 bases between them. CDR3 in DNA: TGTGCCACCAGCAAAGACCCTCGGGGCTATGGCTACACCTTC. Protein: CATSKDPRGYGYTF.

The chain is built from TRBV29-1 and TRBJ1-4; D gene uncertain. The CDR3 covers 13 residues. The germline V gene encodes CDR1 SQVTM and CDR2 ANQGSEA. The ends were cut back, 5 bases at V and 2 bases at J, with 9 bases in the middle. The CDR3 sequence is CSVPAGTNEKLFF. CDR3 bases: TGCAGCGTTCCGGCCGGGACTAATGAAAAACTGTTTTTT. The variable domain in full, with the rest retrieved from reference TRBV29-1 and TRBJ1-4, is SAVISQKPSRDICQRGTSLTIQCQVDSQVTMMFWYRQQPGQSLTLIATANQGSEATYESGFVIDKFPISRPNLTFSTLTVSNMSPEDSSIYLCSVPAGTNEKLFFGSGTQLSVL.

The CDR3 sequence is CASSLNFGIAGVLPYEQYF. The CDR3 DNA reads as TGTGCCAGCAGCCTGAATTTCGGGATAGCGGGAGTTCTGCCCTACGAGCAGTACTTC. The chain is built from TRBV5-5 and TRBJ2-7; 9 bases match TRBD2. Losses at the gene ends were 4 bases for V and 2 bases for J; bases not matched to a gene: 19. The CDR3 runs to 19 residues. The germline V gene has CDR1 SGHKS and CDR2 YYEKEE (reference sequence).

J is TRBJ2-7 and V is TRBV27; D gene ambiguous. The CDR3 is made up of 14 amino acids. Germline CDR1 reads MNHEY; CDR2 reads SMNVEV (reference sequence). V shed 3 bases and J shed 4 bases, with 13 bases lying between them. The CDR3 DNA is TGTGCCAGCAGTTTGTTAGGCGGATGGTACGAGCAGTACTTC. Its translation is CASSLLGGWYEQYF.

The chain recombines TRBV3-1 (or the pseudogene TRBV3-2) with TRBJ2-1, with 10 bases that match TRBD2. V was pared by 5 bases and J by 2 bases, with 6 bases of the junction left unmatched. Germline V gene data show CDR1 as LGHDT and CDR2 as YNNKEL (reference sequence). CDR3 length: 16 amino acids. This CDR3 reads CASSGSGRGTYNEQFF. Here the CDR3 DNA reads TGTGCCAGCAGCGGAAGCGGGAGGGGAACCTACAATGAGCAGTTCTTC.

The chain couples TRBV4-3 to TRBJ1-5; D may be TRBD1 (5 bases). Germline assignment: CDR1 LGHNA and CDR2 YSLEER. V lost 0 bases, J lost 6 bases, and 18 bases lay in between. The CDR3 runs to 17 residues. The CDR3 nucleotides read TGCGCCAGCAGCCAAGATTACGGGACTCCCACGGGTCAGCCCCAGCATTTT. It encodes CASSQDYGTPTGQPQHF.

CDR3 coding DNA: TGTGCCAGCAGCCTCACTCCTACACAGGTTTACGAGCAGTACTTC. Protein sequence: CASSLTPTQVYEQYF. V usage is TRBV5-6 and J usage is TRBJ2-7; D perhaps matches TRBD1 (5 bases). The CDR3 is made up of 15 amino acids. V dropped 4 bases and J dropped 4 bases, with 18 bases sitting between them. Germline-derived CDR1 and CDR2 are SGHDT and YYEEEE.

This rearrangement joins TRBV6-6 to TRBJ1-5; possibly TRBD1 for D (6 bases). CDR1 and CDR2 (germline): MNHNY, SVGAGI (reference sequence). This CDR3 spans 18 amino acids. The germline V and J ends were trimmed by 5 bases and 1 base, with 21 bases remaining between them. CDR3 DNA: TGTGCCAGCAGTCCCCTATACCGCTACAGGGCGAGCAATCAGCCCCAGCATTTT. Translating it yields CASSPLYRYRASNQPQHF.

The rearrangement links TRBV25-1 to TRBJ1-3; 9 nucleotides match TRBD1. CDR3 length: 14 residues. Germline CDR1 is MGHDK and CDR2 is SYGVNS. The V gene end was trimmed by 9 bases and the J gene end by 5 bases; junction bases not matched to a gene: 8. The CDR3 DNA reads TGTGCCAGTCGCGGACAGGGGTTTAGAAACACCATATATTTT. Protein sequence: CASRGQGFRNTIYF. The full variable domain, in which reference TRBV25-1 and TRBJ1-3 provide the parts outside the CDR3, is EADIYQTPRYLVIGTGKKITLECSQTMGHDKMYWYQQDPGMELHLIHYSYGVNSTEKGDLSSESTVSRIRTEHFPLTLESARPSHTSQYLCASRGQGFRNTIYFGEGSWLTVV.

The gene calls are TRBV18 and TRBJ1-4; TRBD1 agrees at 7 bases. The J segment lost 4 bases and the V segment lost 6 bases, leaving 8 bases of the junction unmatched. CDR1 and CDR2 from the germline V gene are KGHSH and LQKENI. The CDR3 spans 15 residues. CDR3 sequence reads: CASSHGTAYNEKLFF. The CDR3 bases are TGTGCCAGCTCTCACGGGACAGCTTATAATGAAAAACTGTTTTTT.

V gene TRBV15 combines with J gene TRBJ1-1; D perhaps matches TRBD1 (6 bases). V lost 1 base, J lost 2 bases, and 8 bases lay in between. The CDR3 contains 14 residues. Germline CDR1 reads LNHNV; CDR2 reads YYDKDF (reference sequence). The CDR3 sequence is CATSRGTANTEAFF. CDR3 nucleotides: TGTGCCACCAGCAGAGGGACAGCTAACACTGAAGCTTTCTTT.

The chain has TRBV12-1 and TRBJ2-2; the DNA was not used to check the table's D call, TRBD2. TRBV12-1 is a documented pseudogene. This CDR3 comprises 15 residues. The CDR3 loop reads CASSLSYTNTGELFF. The CDR3 nucleotides are TGTGCCAGCAGCTTATCCTATACGAACACCGGGGAGCTGTTTTTT.

The chain recombines TRBV7-2 with TRBJ2-7; tentative D call: TRBD2 (6 bases). Per the germline V gene, CDR1 is SGHTA and CDR2 is FQGNSA. This CDR3 is built from 16 residues. The V and J ends lost 1 base and 3 bases respectively, with 16 bases between them. CDR3 in DNA: TGTGCCAGCAGCTTAGGTTCAGGCGGGGCTTTCTACGAGCAGTACTTC. This codes for CASSLGSGGAFYEQYF. The full variable domain, its missing parts supplied by reference TRBV7-2 and TRBJ2-7, is GAGVSQSPSNKVTEKGKDVELRCDPISGHTALYWYRQSLGQGLEFLIYFQGNSAPDKSGLPSDRFSAERTGGSVSTLTIQRTQQEDSAVYLCASSLGSGGAFYEQYFGPGTRLTVT.

The chain uses TRBV7-9 and TRBJ1-1; 7 positions match TRBD1. Germline CDR1 SEHNR, CDR2 FQNEAQ (reference sequence). V was clipped by 3 bases and J by 5 bases; unmatched bases: 6. This CDR3 region has 14 residues. As DNA, the CDR3 is TGTGCCAGCAGCTTGAGCCAGGGGGAGACTGAAGCTTTCTTT. This codes for CASSLSQGETEAFF. The whole variable domain, remainder taken from reference TRBV7-9 and TRBJ1-1, is DTGVSQNPRHKITKRGQNVTFRCDPISEHNRLYWYRQTLGQGPEFLTYFQNEAQLEKSRLLSDRFSAERPKGSFSTLEIQRTEQGDSAMYLCASSLSQGETEAFFGQGTRLTVV.

This rearrangement joins TRBV2 to TRBJ1-6; D gene uncertain. The CDR3 consists of 15 residues. V dropped 2 bases and J dropped 10 bases, with 15 bases sitting between them. The germline CDR1 and CDR2 sequences are SNHLY and FYNNEI. CDR3: CASSEWRGEGSPLHF. The CDR3 bases are TGTGCCAGCAGTGAATGGCGGGGAGAAGGATCACCCCTCCACTTT.

The J gene is TRBJ2-3, the V gene TRBV29-1; 10 positions match TRBD2. The CDR3 extends over 11 amino acids. The V gene end was trimmed by 8 bases and the J gene end by 14 bases; junction bases not matched to a gene: 10. Germline lookup yields CDR1 SQVTM and CDR2 ANQGSEA. CDR3 sequence reads: CSFKEREGLYF. The CDR3 DNA reads TGCAGCTTTAAAGAGCGGGAGGGCCTGTATTTT.

The J gene is TRBJ2-1, the V gene TRBV4-1, with 11 bases aligning to TRBD2. The CDR3 consists of 18 residues. V shed 1 base, J shed 8 bases, and the junction held 13 bases outside the gene matches. The V gene's germline CDR1 is MGHRA and CDR2 YSYEKL. CDR3 amino acids: CASSQGQASGRNLDEQFF. The CDR3 DNA is TGCGCCAGCAGCCAAGGGCAGGCTAGCGGGAGGAATTTGGATGAGCAGTTCTTC.

The rearrangement uses TRBV10-1 and TRBJ1-5; D is unclear. The length of the CDR3 is 13 residues. Germline lookup yields CDR1 WNHNN and CDR2 SYGVQD (reference sequence). V was shortened by 4 bases and J by 4 bases, with 8 bases between the two germline ends. CDR3 amino acids: CASSGQSNQPQHF. The CDR3 region has the DNA TGCGCCAGCAGTGGCCAGTCGAATCAGCCCCAGCATTTT.

This clone is a singleton in its sample. This chain joins TRBV28 and TRBJ2-1, with TRBD2 matching 7 bases. CDR1 MDHEN and CDR2 SYDVKM come from the germline V gene. The V segment lost 0 bases and the J segment 0 bases; nucleotides outside the gene matches: 5. The CDR3 contains 17 residues. The DNA of the CDR3 is TGTGCCAGCAGTTTATGGGCGGGAGCGAGCTCCTACAATGAGCAGTTCTTC. Translation gives CASSLWAGASSYNEQFF. The full variable domain, its missing parts supplied by reference TRBV28 and TRBJ2-1, is DVKVTQSSRYLVKRTGEKVFLECVQDMDHENMFWYRQDPGLGLRLIYFSYDVKMKEKGDIPEGYSVSREKKERFSLILESASTNQTSMYLCASSLWAGASSYNEQFFGPGTRLTVL.

The chain has TRBV12-3 or TRBV12-4 and TRBJ1-6; 8 bases fit TRBD1. Trimming cost V 5 bases and J 11 bases; bases outside gene matches: 5. CDR3 size: 13 residues. As DNA, the CDR3 is TGTGCCAGCAGTAATGGACAGGGAACACCCCTCCACTTT. Its translation is CASSNGQGTPLHF.

This sequence joins TRBV18 and TRBJ1-3, with D perhaps TRBD1 (6 bases). This CDR3 region has 16 residues. The ends were cut back, 2 bases at V and 0 bases at J, with 11 bases in the middle. Germline CDR1 is KGHSH and CDR2 is LQKENI. The CDR3 sequence is CASSPRQAHSGNTIYF. The CDR3 DNA reads as TGTGCCAGCTCACCAAGACAGGCCCACTCTGGAAACACCATATATTTT. Based on the CDR3 plus reference TRBV18 and TRBJ1-3, the full variable domain is NAGVMQNPRHLVRRRGQEARLRCSPMKGHSHVYWYRQLPEEGLKFMVYLQKENIIDESGMPKERFSAEFPKEGPSILRIQQVVRGDSAAYFCASSPRQAHSGNTIYFGEGSWLTVV.

This chain uses TRBV9 with TRBJ1-4; the match to TRBD1 covers 9 bases. Germline V gene data show CDR1 as SGDLS and CDR2 as YYNGEE. This CDR3 contains 14 residues. J gave up 14 bases and V 5 bases, and 13 bases lay outside the gene matches. The CDR3 here is CASSDTSGTGFLFF. The CDR3 nucleotides are TGTGCCAGCAGTGATACCTCCGGGACAGGGTTTCTGTTTTTT.

This clone occurred once. The CDR3 region has the DNA TGTGCCAGCAGAAACCTCGGACAGGGGACCTACGAGCAGTACTTC. Its translation: CASRNLGQGTYEQYF. V gene TRBV2 combines with J gene TRBJ2-7, with TRBD1 matching over 9 bases. CDR3 size: 15 residues. V trimming: 6 bases; J trimming: 2 bases; junction bases outside the gene matches: 8. From germline, CDR1 is SNHLY and CDR2 FYNNEI. Based on the CDR3 plus reference TRBV2 and TRBJ2-7, the full variable domain is EPEVTQTPSHQVTQMGQEVILRCVPISNHLYFYWYRQILGQKVEFLVSFYNNEISEKSEIFDDQFSVERPDGSNFTLKIRSTKLEDSAMYFCASRNLGQGTYEQYFGPGTRLTVT.

This sequence joins TRBV11-3 and TRBJ2-3, with D tentatively TRBD2 (5 bases). V was clipped by 6 bases and J by 4 bases, with 14 bases between them. Germline V gene sequence: CDR1 SGHNT, CDR2 YENEEA. There are 14 residues in the CDR3. The CDR3 sequence is CASSPSMRPDTQYF. The CDR3 bases are TGTGCCAGCAGTCCTAGCATGCGTCCAGATACGCAGTATTTT.

This clone has more than one count but fewer than ten. The V call is TRBV11-2, the J call TRBJ2-2; 9 bases map to TRBD2. The V gene end was trimmed by 5 bases and the J gene end by 3 bases; junction bases not matched to a gene: 1. In germline, CDR1 is SGHAT, CDR2 FQNNGV. The CDR3 is 14 residues long. In DNA, the CDR3 is TGTGCCAGCAGCGGGACTAGCCACACCGGGGAGCTGTTTTTT. This gives the protein CASSGTSHTGELFF.

CDR3 DNA: TGTGCCAGCAGTCCCGGGACACGCCGGGAGACCCAGTACTTC. Protein product: CASSPGTRRETQYF. The chain carries TRBV2 and TRBJ2-5; maybe TRBD1 (6 bases). The V gene lost 5 bases and the J gene lost 5 bases, with 15 bases spanning the gap. The CDR3 totals 14 residues. Germline V CDR1 and CDR2: SNHLY, FYNNEI.